This section outlines one T cell receptor beta chain sequence together with its context. Its target is not known. The CDR3 covers 12 residues. J lost 11 bases, V lost 4 bases, and 4 bases had no gene match. CDR1 and CDR2 (germline): SGHTA, FQGNSA. PCR employed 60 Vbeta and 13 Jbeta primers. Clones were read by immunoSEQ multiplex PCR, and TCRdb kept only the in-frame ones, dropping some. The profile shows roughly 150,000 clones, 70% to 80% of them singletons. The data derive from a study of cytomegalovirus exposure and HLA in healthy donors. Study-wide points: A later analysis found most CMV-associated TCR beta chains apparently HLA-restricted. Excluded were some V segments that proved indistinguishable, including TRBV6-2 and TRBV6-3.

V gene TRBV7-2 combines with J gene TRBJ2-4, with 8 bases that match TRBD2. This clonotype originated in a woman between 40 and 50 years old in good health and CMV-seronegative. Sequencing was carried out using PBMCs. CDR3 coding DNA: TGTGCCAGCAGCTGGAGCGGGGGACTTCAGTACTTC. It yields the protein CASSWSGGLQYF.